This T cell receptor beta chain was recovered during a study of CD8+ T cells in alopecia areata. In the study overall: A regimen of oral tofacitinib, 5 to 10 mg twice daily, was given to treated patients. Tofacitinib treatment spanned 6 to 18 months, with 6 months off drug afterward. Severity scoring for treated patients was based on the percentage of affected scalp area.

Regarding treatment: oral pan-JAK inhibitor, 5-10 mg twice daily. The CDR3 covers 15 residues. Germline CDR1 is SGHDT and CDR2 is YYEEEE. The V gene lost 0 bases and the J gene lost 6 bases, with 14 bases spanning the gap. TCR sequencing used cDNA made by reverse transcription of extracted RNA. Using immunoSEQ multiplex PCR, the repertoire was profiled, and TCRdb retains in-frame clones only, with some absent. The sample lists some 150,000 clones, around 87% seen once, with approximately 13% in the top ten. The sample here was CD8+ T cells sorted from blood, taken at week 4, from a patient treated with tofacitinib. The chain has TRBV5-6 and TRBJ2-3; D call uncertain. The TCR originated in a human donor with alopecia areata. The CDR3 loop reads CASSLELSYLDTQYF. Here the CDR3 DNA reads TGTGCCAGCAGCTTGGAACTGAGCTACTTGGATACGCAGTATTTT.